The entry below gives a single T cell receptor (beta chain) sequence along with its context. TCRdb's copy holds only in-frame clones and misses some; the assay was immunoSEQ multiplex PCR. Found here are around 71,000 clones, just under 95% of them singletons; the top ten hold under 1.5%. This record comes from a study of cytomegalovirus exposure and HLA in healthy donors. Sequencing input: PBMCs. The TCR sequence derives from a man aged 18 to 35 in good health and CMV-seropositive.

CDR3 bases: TGTGCCAGCAGCCACCGACAGGGGGGAGTGAACACTGAAGCTTTCTTT. As protein: CASSHRQGGVNTEAFF. The chain is built from TRBV9 and TRBJ1-1; the match to TRBD1 covers 9 bases. The V gene end was trimmed by 4 bases and the J gene end by 0 bases; junction bases not matched to a gene: 7. Germline V gene lookup returns CDR1 SGDLS and CDR2 YYNGEE. This CDR3 has 16 amino acids.